This T cell receptor (beta chain) was obtained from a study of blood T cell repertoires in COVID-19. As for the study in general: Whether acute or convalescent, the COVID-19 samples came from the United States, Italy and Spain. Sample material is recorded as cDNA or gDNA derived from T cells, B-cell-depleted T cells, or PBMCs.

In the original workflow: Quantification of nucleated cells was approximated via reference gene primer amplification. Profiling relied on immunoSEQ multiplex PCR, and the TCRdb table lists in-frame clones only, not all of them. That table furnishes V, J and clone size, whereas the DNA furnished D and trimming. The sample contains roughly 240,000 clones, roughly 84% of which appear only once. This clonotype originated in a man aged 40-49 years who had recovered from COVID-19. What was sequenced was peripheral blood.

CDR3 sequence (DNA): TGTGCCAGCACGGACAGGAGCACTGAAGCTTTCTTT. Its protein is CASTDRSTEAFF. This chain links TRBV2 with TRBJ1-1, with 7 bases lining up with TRBD1. Germline CDR1 reads SNHLY; CDR2 reads FYNNEI. Germline trimming cut 7 bases from V and 4 bases from J; bases unmatched to any gene: 3. The CDR3 loop spans 12 amino acids.